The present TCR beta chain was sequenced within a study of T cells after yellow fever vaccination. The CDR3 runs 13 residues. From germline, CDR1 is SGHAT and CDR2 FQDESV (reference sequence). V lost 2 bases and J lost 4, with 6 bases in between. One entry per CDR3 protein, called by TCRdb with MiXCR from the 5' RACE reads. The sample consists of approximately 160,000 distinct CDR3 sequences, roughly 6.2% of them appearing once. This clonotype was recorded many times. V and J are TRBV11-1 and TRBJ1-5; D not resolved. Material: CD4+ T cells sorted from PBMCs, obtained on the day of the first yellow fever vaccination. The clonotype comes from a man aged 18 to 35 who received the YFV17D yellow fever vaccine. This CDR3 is CASSLRPNQPQHF. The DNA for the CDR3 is TGTGCCAGCAGCTTACGGCCTAATCAGCCCCAGCATTTT. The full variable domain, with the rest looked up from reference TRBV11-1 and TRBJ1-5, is EAEVAQSPRYKITEKSQAVAFWCDPISGHATLYWYRQILGQGPELLVQFQDESVVDDSQLPKDRFSAERLKGVDSTLKIQPAELGDSAMYLCASSLRPNQPQHFGDGTRLSIL.